This T cell receptor beta chain was found in a study of blood T cell repertoires in COVID-19. Study at large: Collection of acute and convalescent COVID-19 samples took place in the United States, Italy and Spain. T cells, B-cell-depleted T cells, or PBMCs supplied cDNA or gDNA.

Under the authors' procedure: Amplification from reference gene primers served as the basis for estimated nucleated cell counts. Generated by immunoSEQ multiplex PCR, the TCRdb table keeps only in-frame clones and is missing some. Clone size and V and J calls were adopted from that table, with D and trimming inferred from the DNA. The sample has about 110,000 clones; approximately 82% are singletons. This receptor was identified in a woman older than 75 with active or convalescent COVID-19. The sequenced sample was peripheral blood.

As DNA, the CDR3 is TGTGCCAGCAGCCAAGATACGGGAGTCTACGAGCAGTACTTC. It codes for CASSQDTGVYEQYF. This sequence joins TRBV4-2 and TRBJ2-7; D might be TRBD2 (6 bases). Trimming removed 0 bases from V and 3 bases from J, with 9 bases in between. Germline V gene data show CDR1 as LGHNA and CDR2 as YNFKEQ. The CDR3 is 14 amino acids.